Sequencing of this TCR beta chain was carried out in a study of lymphopenia after photon versus proton radiotherapy. The germline gives CDR1 MRHNA, CDR2 SNTAGT. Trimming removed 9 bases at V and 3 bases at J, with 9 bases between. The CDR3 length is 11 residues. Whole-study results and caveats: Proton therapy kept repertoires fairly stable, unlike photons, which gained effector/memory cells.

About this clone itself: Its antigen is undetermined.

The table came from immunoSEQ multiplex PCR; TCRdb's copy has only in-frame clones and leaves some out. The sample lists tens of thousands of clones; 82% were seen once. This receptor was identified in a woman aged 65 to 85 with pancreatic cancer. The sequencing here drew on peripheral blood, taken from a patient treated with proton-based radiotherapy. The V call is TRBV6-4, the J call TRBJ2-7; D is ambiguous. CDR3 region: CARAAYYEQYF. As DNA, the CDR3 is TGTGCCAGAGCAGCATACTACGAGCAGTACTTC.